Listed below are T cell receptor beta chains from one sample, sequenced in a study. TCRdb redid the calling of the 5' RACE reads with MiXCR, one entry per CDR3 protein. The sample has 4,000 to 5,000 distinct CDR3 sequences, approximately 70% seen once. The sequencing sample was made of Tregs sorted from blood. These receptor sequences come from a female donor with breast cancer. The CDR3 runs from the conserved cysteine through the conserved F or W. D genes are given only for firm matches. Not all rows give a size; the values are once, few, many and, for expanded clones, a class.

v_gene	d_gene	abundance	j_gene	CDR3aa	CDR3nt
TRBV7-9	-	-	TRBJ2-3	CASSFLTRFADTQYF	TGTGCCAGCAGCTTCCTAACTAGATTCGCAGATACGCAGTATTTT
TRBV6-5	-	few	TRBJ1-2	CASSYSQSRDGYTF	TGTGCCAGCAGTTACTCGCAGTCCCGGGATGGCTACACCTTC
TRBV21-1	-	-	TRBJ2-3	CASSLFSRGTDTQYF	TGTGCCAGCAGTTTATTCTCGCGTGGCACAGATACGCAGTATTTT
TRBV5-1	-	-	TRBJ2-2	CASSPGDSTGELFF	TGCGCCAGCAGCCCCGGGGACTCGACCGGGGAGCTGTTTTTT
TRBV6-4	-	-	TRBJ2-1	CASSSPDRPNEQFF	TGTGCCAGCAGTAGCCCTGACAGACCCAATGAGCAGTTCTTC
TRBV9	TRBD2	-	TRBJ2-2	CASNLRGGRGGELSF	TGTGCCAGCAATTTACGGGGGGGCCGCGGCGGGGAGCTGTCTTTT
TRBV6-5	TRBD1	-	TRBJ2-1	CASSGGQGDNNEQFF	TGTGCCAGCAGTGGAGGACAGGGGGATAACAATGAGCAGTTCTTC
TRBV4-2	-	-	TRBJ1-2	CAGSQVVDKGYGYTF	TGTGCCGGCAGCCAAGTCGTGGACAAAGGCTATGGCTACACCTTC
TRBV25-1	TRBD1	-	TRBJ1-5	CASSGTGGVQPQHF	TGTGCCAGCAGTGGTACAGGGGGCGTCCAGCCCCAGCATTTT
TRBV4-1	-	-	TRBJ2-7	CASSQGHTDYEQYF	TGCGCCAGCAGCCAAGGCCACACAGACTACGAGCAGTACTTC
TRBV5-1	TRBD1	few	TRBJ2-7	CASSPRQGAGSYEQYF	TGCGCCAGCAGCCCCAGACAGGGGGCCGGCTCCTACGAGCAGTACTTC
TRBV29-1	-	few	TRBJ1-6	CSVGTDVNSPLHF	TGCAGCGTTGGAACAGACGTTAATTCACCCCTCCACTTT
TRBV20-1	-	-	TRBJ2-5	CSALGHNQETQYF	TGCAGTGCTCTGGGACACAATCAAGAGACCCAGTACTTC
TRBV4-1	-	-	TRBJ2-2	CASSQEASGGELFF	TGCGCCAGCAGCCAAGAAGCCTCAGGCGGGGAGCTGTTTTTT
TRBV7-6	TRBD1	-	TRBJ2-7	CASSFGQGAGYEQYF	TGTGCCAGCAGCTTTGGACAGGGGGCGGGCTACGAGCAGTACTTC
TRBV4-1	TRBD2	-	TRBJ2-7	CASSQEGGLAGVSYEQYF	TGCGCCAGCAGCCAAGAAGGGGGGCTAGCGGGGGTCTCCTACGAGCAGTACTTC
TRBV12-3/TRBV12-4	-	-	TRBJ1-2	CASSFQARPNYGYTF	TGTGCCAGCAGTTTCCAGGCCAGACCTAACTATGGCTACACCTTC
TRBV4-2	-	-	TRBJ2-5	CASSQEGRDRETQYF	TGTGCCAGCAGCCAAGAGGGGCGGGACAGAGAGACCCAGTACTTC
TRBV7-3	TRBD2	few	TRBJ2-5	CASSSGLGKETQYF	TGTGCCAGCAGCAGCGGACTAGGGAAAGAGACCCAGTACTTC
TRBV7-6	-	-	TRBJ2-1	CASSLLANEQFF	TGTGCCAGCAGCCTCTTGGCAAATGAGCAGTTCTTC
TRBV20-1	-	-	TRBJ2-7	CSARGGISHEQYF	TGCAGTGCTAGAGGGGGTATCAGCCACGAGCAGTACTTC
TRBV4-2	TRBD2	-	TRBJ2-6	CASSHRAGRNSGANVLTF	TGTGCCAGCAGCCATCGAGCGGGACGGAACTCTGGGGCCAACGTCCTGACTTTC
TRBV12-3/TRBV12-4	-	-	TRBJ1-4	CASSVGRPNEKLFF	TGTGCCAGCAGTGTCGGCAGGCCCAATGAAAAACTGTTTTTT
TRBV6-5	-	-	TRBJ2-7	CASTPGPRTYEQYF	TGTGCCAGCACACCGGGACCCCGGACGTACGAGCAGTACTTC
TRBV6-1	-	-	TRBJ2-6	CVTYSGANVLTF	TGCGTTACGTACTCTGGGGCCAACGTCCTGACTTTC
TRBV12-3/TRBV12-4	TRBD1	-	TRBJ2-5	CASSLASLTGYMETQYF	TGTGCCAGCAGTTTAGCCTCTTTGACAGGGTATATGGAGACCCAGTACTTC